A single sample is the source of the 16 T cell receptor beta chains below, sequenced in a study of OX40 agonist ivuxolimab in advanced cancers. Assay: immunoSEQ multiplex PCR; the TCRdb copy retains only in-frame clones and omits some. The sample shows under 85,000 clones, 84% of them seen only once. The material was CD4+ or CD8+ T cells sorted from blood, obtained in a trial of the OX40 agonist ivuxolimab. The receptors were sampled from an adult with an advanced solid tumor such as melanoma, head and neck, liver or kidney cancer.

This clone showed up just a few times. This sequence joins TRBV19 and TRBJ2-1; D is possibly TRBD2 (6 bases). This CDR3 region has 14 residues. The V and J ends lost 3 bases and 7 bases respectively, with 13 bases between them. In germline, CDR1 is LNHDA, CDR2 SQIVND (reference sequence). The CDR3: CASSILEGLNEQFF. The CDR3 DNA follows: TGTGCCAGTAGTATCCTGGAGGGTCTTAATGAGCAGTTCTTC.

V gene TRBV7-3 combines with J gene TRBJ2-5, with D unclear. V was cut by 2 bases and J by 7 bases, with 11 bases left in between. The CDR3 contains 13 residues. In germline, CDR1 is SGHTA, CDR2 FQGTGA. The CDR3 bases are TGTGCCAGCAGCTTAGGACGGATGGCGACCCAGTACTTC. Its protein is CASSLGRMATQYF.

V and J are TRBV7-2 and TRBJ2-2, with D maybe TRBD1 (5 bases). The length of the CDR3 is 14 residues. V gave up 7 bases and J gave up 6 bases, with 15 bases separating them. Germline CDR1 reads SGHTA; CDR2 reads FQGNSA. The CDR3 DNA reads TGTGCCAGCACCGCCAGCAGGGTTGCCGGGGAGCTGTTTTTT. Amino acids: CASTASRVAGELFF.

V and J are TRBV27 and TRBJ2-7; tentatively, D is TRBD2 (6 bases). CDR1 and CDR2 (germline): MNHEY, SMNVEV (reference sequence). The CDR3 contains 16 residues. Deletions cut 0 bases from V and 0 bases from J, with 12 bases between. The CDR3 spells CASSLSSGYSSYEQYF. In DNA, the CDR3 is TGTGCCAGCAGTTTATCCAGCGGGTATTCCTCCTACGAGCAGTACTTC.

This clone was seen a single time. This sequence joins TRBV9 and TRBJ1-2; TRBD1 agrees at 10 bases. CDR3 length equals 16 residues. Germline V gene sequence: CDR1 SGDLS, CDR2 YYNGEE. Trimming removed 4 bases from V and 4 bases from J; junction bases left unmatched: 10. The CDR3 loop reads CASSSRQGAIGYGYTF. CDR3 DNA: TGTGCCAGCAGCTCCAGACAGGGGGCAATAGGCTATGGCTACACCTTC.

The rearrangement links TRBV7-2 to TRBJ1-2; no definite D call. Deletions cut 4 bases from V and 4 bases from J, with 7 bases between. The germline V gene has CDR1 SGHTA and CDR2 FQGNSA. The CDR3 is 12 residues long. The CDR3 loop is CASSSGLYGYTF. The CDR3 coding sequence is TGTGCCAGCAGCTCTGGACTCTATGGCTACACCTTC.

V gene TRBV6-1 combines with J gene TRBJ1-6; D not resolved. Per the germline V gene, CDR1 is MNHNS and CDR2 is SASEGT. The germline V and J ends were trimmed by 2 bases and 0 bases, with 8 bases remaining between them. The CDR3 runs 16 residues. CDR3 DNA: TGTGCCAGCAGTGAAAGGGTGACCTCCTATAATTCACCCCTCCACTTT. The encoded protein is CASSERVTSYNSPLHF.

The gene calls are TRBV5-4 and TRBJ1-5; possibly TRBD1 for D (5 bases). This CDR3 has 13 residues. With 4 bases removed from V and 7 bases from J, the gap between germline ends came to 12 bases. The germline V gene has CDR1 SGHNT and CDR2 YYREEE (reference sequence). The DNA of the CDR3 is TGTGCCAGCAGCGTAGCCCAGGGACAGCCCCAGCATTTT. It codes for CASSVAQGQPQHF.

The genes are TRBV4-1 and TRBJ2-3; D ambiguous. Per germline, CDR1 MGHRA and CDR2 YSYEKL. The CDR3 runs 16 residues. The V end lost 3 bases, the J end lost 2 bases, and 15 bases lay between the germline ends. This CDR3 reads CASSQHGAPATDTQYF. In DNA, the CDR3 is TGCGCCAGCAGCCAGCACGGAGCACCCGCCACAGATACGCAGTATTTT.

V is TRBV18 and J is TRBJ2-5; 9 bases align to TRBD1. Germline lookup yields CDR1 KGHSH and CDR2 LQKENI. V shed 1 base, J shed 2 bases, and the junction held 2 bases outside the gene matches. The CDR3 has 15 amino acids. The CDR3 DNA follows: TGTGCCAGCTCACCACTGACAGGGGGTCAAGAGACCCAGTACTTC. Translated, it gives CASSPLTGGQETQYF.

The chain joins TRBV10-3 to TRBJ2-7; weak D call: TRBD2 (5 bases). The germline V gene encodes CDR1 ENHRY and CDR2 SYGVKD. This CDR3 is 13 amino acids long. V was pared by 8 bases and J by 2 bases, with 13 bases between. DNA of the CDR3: TGTGCCATCGGGGAGACTACTACCTACGAGCAGTACTTC. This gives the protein CAIGETTTYEQYF.

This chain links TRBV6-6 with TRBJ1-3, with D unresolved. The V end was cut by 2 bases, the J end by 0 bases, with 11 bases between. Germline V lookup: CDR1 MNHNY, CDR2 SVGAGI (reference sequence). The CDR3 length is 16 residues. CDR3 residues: CASSYPIQTSGNTIYF. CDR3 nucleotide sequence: TGTGCCAGCAGTTACCCCATACAAACCTCTGGAAACACCATATATTTT.

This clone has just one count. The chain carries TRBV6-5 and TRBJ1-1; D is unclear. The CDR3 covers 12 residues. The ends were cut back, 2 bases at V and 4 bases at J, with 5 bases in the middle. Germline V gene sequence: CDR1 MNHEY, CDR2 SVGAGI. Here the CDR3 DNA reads TGTGCCAGCAGTTACCCACGCACTGAAGCTTTCTTT. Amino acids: CASSYPRTEAFF.

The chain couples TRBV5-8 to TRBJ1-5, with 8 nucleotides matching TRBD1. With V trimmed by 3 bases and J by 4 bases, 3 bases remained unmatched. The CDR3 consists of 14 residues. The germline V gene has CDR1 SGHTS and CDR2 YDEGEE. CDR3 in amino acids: CASSYRQGNQPQHF. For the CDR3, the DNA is TGTGCCAGCAGCTACCGACAGGGGAATCAGCCCCAGCATTTT.

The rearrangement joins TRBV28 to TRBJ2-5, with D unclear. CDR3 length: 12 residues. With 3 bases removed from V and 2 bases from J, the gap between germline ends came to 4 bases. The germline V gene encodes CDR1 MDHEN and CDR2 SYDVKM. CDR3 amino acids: CASSFLQETQYF. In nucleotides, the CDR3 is TGTGCCAGCAGTTTCTTACAAGAGACCCAGTACTTC.

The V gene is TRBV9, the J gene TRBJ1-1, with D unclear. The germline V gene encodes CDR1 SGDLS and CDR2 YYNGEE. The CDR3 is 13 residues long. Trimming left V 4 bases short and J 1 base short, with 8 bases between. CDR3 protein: CASSPLGNTEAFF. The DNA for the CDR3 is TGTGCCAGCAGCCCCCTGGGGAACACTGAAGCTTTCTTT.